This T cell receptor (beta chain) was retrieved from a study of CD8 T cells in ankylosing spondylitis. CDR3 length equals 12 residues. V gave up 4 bases and J gave up 6 bases, with 11 bases separating them. Germline CDR1 reads SGDLS; CDR2 reads YYNGEE. This clonotype occurred many times. What it binds is unknown. Using its own MiXCR run on the 5' RACE reads, TCRdb lists one record per CDR3 protein. Of about 25,000 distinct CDR3 sequences in the sample, roughly 2.5% are singletons; the top ten hold more than 6.5%. Whole-study findings and limits: Reports of some motif variants in reactive arthritis synovial fluid and blood predate this one.

This chain uses TRBV9 with TRBJ2-7; D call uncertain. Sequenced input: blood, either unsorted or a sorted T cell fraction (not recorded which). This TCR came from a female donor with ankylosing spondylitis or in good health (not recorded which). CDR3: CASSISSGEQYF. In nucleotides, the CDR3 is TGTGCCAGCAGCATCAGTTCGGGCGAGCAGTACTTC. The whole variable domain, remainder taken from reference TRBV9 and TRBJ2-7, is DSGVTQTPKHLITATGQRVTLRCSPRSGDLSVYWYQQSLDQGLQFLIQYYNGEERAKGNILERFSAQQFPDLHSELNLSSLELGDSALYFCASSISSGEQYFGPGTRLTVT.